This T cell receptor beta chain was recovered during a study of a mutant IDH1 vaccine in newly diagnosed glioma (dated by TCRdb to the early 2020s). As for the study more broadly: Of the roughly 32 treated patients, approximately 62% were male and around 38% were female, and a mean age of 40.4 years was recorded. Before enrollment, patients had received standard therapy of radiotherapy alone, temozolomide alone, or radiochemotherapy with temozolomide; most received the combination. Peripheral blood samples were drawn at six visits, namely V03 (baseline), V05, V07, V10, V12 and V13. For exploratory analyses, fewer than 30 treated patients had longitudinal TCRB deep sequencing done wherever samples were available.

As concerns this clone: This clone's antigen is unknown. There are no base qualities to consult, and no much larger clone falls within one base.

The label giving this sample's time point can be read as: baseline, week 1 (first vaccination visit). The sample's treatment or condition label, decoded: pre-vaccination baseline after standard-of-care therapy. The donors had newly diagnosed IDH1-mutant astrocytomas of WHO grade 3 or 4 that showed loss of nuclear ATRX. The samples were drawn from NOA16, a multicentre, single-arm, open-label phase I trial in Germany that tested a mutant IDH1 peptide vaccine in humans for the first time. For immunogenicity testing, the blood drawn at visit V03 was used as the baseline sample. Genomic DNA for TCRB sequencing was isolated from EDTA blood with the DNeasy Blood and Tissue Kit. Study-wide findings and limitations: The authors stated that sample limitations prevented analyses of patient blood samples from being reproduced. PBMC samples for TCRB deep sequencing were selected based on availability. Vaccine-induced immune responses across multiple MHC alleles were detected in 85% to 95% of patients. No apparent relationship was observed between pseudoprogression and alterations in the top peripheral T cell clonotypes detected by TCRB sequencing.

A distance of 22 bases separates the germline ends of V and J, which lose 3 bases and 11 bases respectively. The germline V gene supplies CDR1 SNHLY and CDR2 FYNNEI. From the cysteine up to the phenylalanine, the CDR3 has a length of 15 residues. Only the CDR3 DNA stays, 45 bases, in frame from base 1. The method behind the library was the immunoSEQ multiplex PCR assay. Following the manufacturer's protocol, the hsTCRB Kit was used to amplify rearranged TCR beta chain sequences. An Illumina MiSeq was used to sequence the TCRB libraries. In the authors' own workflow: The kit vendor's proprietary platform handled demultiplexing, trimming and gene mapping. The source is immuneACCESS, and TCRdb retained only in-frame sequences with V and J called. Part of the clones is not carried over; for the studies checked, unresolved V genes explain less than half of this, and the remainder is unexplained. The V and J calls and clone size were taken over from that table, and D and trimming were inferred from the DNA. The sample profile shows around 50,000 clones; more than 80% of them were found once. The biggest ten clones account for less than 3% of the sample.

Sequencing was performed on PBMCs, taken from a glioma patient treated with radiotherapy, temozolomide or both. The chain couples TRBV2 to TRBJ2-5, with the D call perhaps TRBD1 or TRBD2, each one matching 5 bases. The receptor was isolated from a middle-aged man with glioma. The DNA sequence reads TGTGCCAGCAGTGAGTACCGGGACCGCCTTTGGGAGCAGTACTTC. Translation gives CASSEYRDRLWEQYF.